The sequence of this T cell receptor beta chain was determined in a study of breast tumors, draining lymph nodes, adjacent tissues. This clonotype was detected ten times or more. What it binds is not known. The junction does not match germline at one end; this may be a read error. Samples came from axillary lymph nodes draining the breast cancer. Study conclusions and caveats: Most tumor T cells seemingly derive from lymph node, then expand in tumor. Tumor T cell lymph node origin was a supported hypothesis, not proven. Tumor TCR diversity was below lymph nodes but above nontumor tissue. Compared with basal-like, luminal-like tumors shared significantly more repertoire with nontumor tissue.

Each CDR3 protein gets one entry after TCRdb re-called the multiplex PCR reads with MiXCR. The sample lists under 350,000 distinct CDR3 sequences, 30% to 35% occurring once. Sequenced input: axillary lymph node tissue. This TCR derives from a female donor with breast cancer. Some clones in this sample may be carry-over from other donors' samples.

CDR3 DNA: TGCGGGATAGGGGATGTTGGCACAGATACGCAGTATTTT. Its protein is CGIGDVGTDTQYF. V usage is TRBV10-3 and J usage is TRBJ2-3; D tentatively fits TRBD1 or TRBD2 (5 bases each). The CDR3 spans 13 residues. Germline V lookup: CDR1 ENHRY, CDR2 SYGVKD.